The rows below give T cell receptor beta chains drawn from one sample of a study of CD8+ T cells in alopecia areata. Sequenced by immunoSEQ multiplex PCR; TCRdb stores in-frame clones only, minus some. The table has 150,000 or so clones, around 58% seen once. Sequencing was performed on CD4+ T cells sorted from blood, taken at week 0. The origin of the receptors is a human donor with alopecia areata. Both conserved end residues are part of each CDR3. The D gene is left open where the match is weak. Rows may omit the clone size; those that give it use once, few, many or a size class.

TRBJ2-7 . TRBV7-9 TRBD1 CASSPGTGAYEQYF TGTGCCAGCAGCCCCGGGACAGGAGCCTACGAGCAGTACTTC
TRBJ2-5 . TRBV27 . CASLGHVWEAPETQYF TGTGCCAGCCTCGGACACGTTTGGGAGGCGCCAGAGACCCAGTACTTC
TRBJ2-5 few TRBV10-2 TRBD1 CASKQGVETQYF TGCGCCAGCAAGCAGGGGGTAGAGACCCAGTACTTC
TRBJ1-6 . TRBV9 TRBD1 CASTFGQVGYSPLHF TGTGCCAGCACCTTTGGACAGGTGGGATATTCACCCCTCCACTTT
TRBJ2-1 . TRBV29-1 . CSVGPPGLGNEQFF TGCAGCGTCGGCCCCCCGGGACTGGGGAATGAGCAGTTCTTC
TRBJ2-2 . TRBV5-1 . CASSPDPNTGELFF TGCGCCAGCAGCCCCGACCCGAACACCGGGGAGCTGTTTTTT
TRBJ2-5 . TRBV10-3 . CAISESTTAETQYF TGTGCCATCAGTGAGTCGACGACAGCAGAGACCCAGTACTTC
TRBJ1-5 . TRBV11-2 TRBD1 CASSPTGDWGNQPQHF TGTGCCAGCAGCCCCACAGGGGATTGGGGCAATCAGCCCCAGCATTTT
TRBJ2-3 . TRBV5-1 . CASSLTLGLAGADTQYF TGCGCCAGCAGCTTGACCTTGGGCTTAGCTGGGGCAGATACGCAGTATTTT
TRBJ1-6 . TRBV7-2 . CASSPGRNSYNSPLHF TGTGCCAGCAGCCCGGGACGTAACTCCTATAATTCACCCCTCCACTTT
TRBJ2-7 . TRBV7-9 . CASSLRPGLYEQYF TGTGCCAGCAGCTTGCGCCCGGGTCTCTACGAGCAGTACTTC
TRBJ2-5 . TRBV5-1 . CASSLDGSRAETQYF TGCGCCAGCAGCTTGGACGGGAGCAGGGCAGAGACCCAGTACTTC
TRBJ1-2 . TRBV30 . CAWSPGLLYGYTF TGTGCCTGGAGTCCAGGCCTCCTCTATGGCTACACCTTC
TRBJ2-7 . TRBV5-1 TRBD2 CASSLAGGSYEQYF TGCGCCAGCAGCCTAGCGGGGGGGTCCTACGAGCAGTACTTC
TRBJ2-7 few TRBV15 . CATRPDGTYEQYF TGTGCCACCCGCCCGGACGGAACCTACGAGCAGTACTTC
TRBJ2-4 . TRBV5-4 TRBD1 CASSWDSQVANIQYF TGTGCCAGCAGCTGGGACAGTCAGGTGGCAAACATTCAGTACTTC
TRBJ2-5 once TRBV6-5 TRBD2 CASWRGGSQGSQYF TGTGCCAGCTGGCGGGGGGGATCCCAGGGGTCCCAGTACTTC
TRBJ1-2 . TRBV2 . CASSSPGVYGYTF TGTGCCAGCAGTAGCCCAGGGGTTTATGGCTACACCTTC
TRBJ1-2 . TRBV27 TRBD1 CASSAGTANYGYTF TGTGCCAGCAGTGCCGGGACAGCTAACTATGGCTACACCTTC
TRBJ1-5 . TRBV9 . CASSVGRVNQPQHF TGTGCCAGCAGCGTAGGTCGCGTCAATCAGCCCCAGCATTTT
TRBJ2-1 . TRBV6-1 TRBD1 CASSGMTGGYNEQFF TGTGCCAGCAGTGGAATGACAGGGGGCTACAATGAGCAGTTCTTC
TRBJ2-1 . TRBV7-2 . CASGIEAGRYNEQFF TGTGCCAGCGGCATCGAGGCGGGAAGGTACAATGAGCAGTTCTTC
TRBJ2-1 . TRBV29-1 . CSVEEGINEQFF TGCAGCGTTGAAGAGGGGATCAATGAGCAGTTCTTC
TRBJ1-2 . TRBV5-4 TRBD1 CASSSGTANYGYTF TGTGCCAGCAGCTCTGGGACAGCTAACTATGGCTACACCTTC
TRBJ1-4 . TRBV7-9 . CASSSGTGFKDEKLFF TGTGCCAGCAGCTCCGGTACAGGGTTCAAGGATGAAAAACTGTTTTTT
TRBJ1-5 . TRBV10-3 TRBD1 CATATGNSNQPQHF TGTGCCACCGCGACAGGGAATAGCAATCAGCCCCAGCATTTT
TRBJ2-6 . TRBV29-1 TRBD1 CSVGTGAGANVLTF TGCAGCGTTGGGACAGGGGCTGGGGCCAACGTCCTGACTTTC
TRBJ1-5 few TRBV27 . CASREGGEKNQPQHF TGTGCCAGCAGAGAGGGCGGGGAAAAGAATCAGCCCCAGCATTTT
TRBJ2-3 . TRBV6-5 . CASSLGSSTNTQYF TGTGCCAGCAGTTTAGGATCTAGCACAAATACGCAGTATTTT
TRBJ2-3 . TRBV29-1 TRBD2 CSVEATSGADTQYF TGCAGCGTTGAAGCGACTAGCGGGGCCGATACGCAGTATTTT
TRBJ1-3 . TRBV4-3 . CASSHDYGVSGNTIYF TGCGCCAGCAGCCACGACTACGGGGTCTCTGGAAACACCATATATTTT
TRBJ2-1 few TRBV11-3 TRBD1 CASSAGQGRGNEQFF TGTGCCAGCAGCGCGGGACAGGGAAGGGGCAATGAGCAGTTCTTC
TRBJ1-1 . TRBV30 TRBD1 CAWRIQGVAPEAFF TGTGCCTGGAGAATACAGGGGGTTGCCCCTGAAGCTTTCTTT
TRBJ1-6 . TRBV21-1 . CASSPQGASITLHF TGTGCCAGCAGCCCACAGGGGGCGTCCATCACCCTCCACTTT
TRBJ1-1 few TRBV29-1 . CSATKGGTEAFF TGCAGCGCCACCAAGGGGGGGACTGAAGCTTTCTTT
TRBJ1-1 few TRBV19 . CASSLSPGGTEAFF TGTGCCAGTAGCCTATCTCCGGGTGGCACTGAAGCTTTCTTT
TRBJ2-7 . TRBV7-2 . CASSLANNRHEQYF TGTGCCAGCAGCTTAGCGAATAACAGGCACGAGCAGTACTTC
TRBJ2-7 few TRBV10-3 TRBD1 CAIEKTGTGSHEQYF TGTGCCATCGAGAAAACCGGGACAGGGAGCCACGAGCAGTACTTC
TRBJ2-7 . TRBV10-3 . CAISESGTPPKYF TGTGCCATCAGTGAGTCCGGGACACCTCCTAAGTACTTC
TRBJ1-1 . TRBV29-1 TRBD1 CSADRVDTEAFF TGCAGCGCTGACAGGGTGGATACTGAAGCTTTCTTT
TRBJ1-2 . TRBV6-5 . CASSEGANYGYTF TGTGCCAGCAGCGAGGGAGCTAACTATGGCTACACCTTC
TRBJ2-1 . TRBV5-1 TRBD2 CASSATSGSDEQFF TGCGCCAGCAGCGCTACTAGCGGGTCCGATGAGCAGTTCTTC
TRBJ2-3 . TRBV11-3 . CASSRGATDTQYF TGTGCCAGCAGCCGGGGGGCTACAGATACGCAGTATTTT
TRBJ2-1 . TRBV5-6 . CASSTVSVSQFF TGTGCCAGCAGCACCGTGAGCGTATCCCAGTTCTTC
TRBJ1-1 . TRBV29-1 . CSVGTSSSTEAFF TGCAGCGTTGGGACATCAAGTTCCACTGAAGCTTTCTTT
TRBJ1-6 . TRBV27 TRBD1 CASSRDRDSPLHF TGTGCCAGCAGCCGGGACAGGGATTCACCCCTCCACTTT
TRBJ2-1 once TRBV9 TRBD2 CASSVASRTSGGIWNEQFF TGTGCCAGCAGCGTAGCAAGCCGGACTAGCGGGGGGATTTGGAATGAGCAGTTCTTC
TRBJ2-5 many TRBV19 . CASSRGLLQETQYF TGTGCCAGTAGTAGGGGGCTTTTGCAAGAGACCCAGTACTTC
TRBJ1-2 . TRBV29-1 TRBD1 CSVVTGLNYGYTF TGCAGCGTTGTGACAGGGCTTAACTATGGCTACACCTTC
TRBJ1-5 . TRBV10-3 TRBD1 CAISESGGTASNQPQHF TGTGCCATCAGTGAGTCGGGCGGGACAGCCTCCAATCAGCCCCAGCATTTT
TRBJ1-6 . TRBV30 . CAWREGQNSPLHF TGTGCCTGGAGGGAAGGACAGAATTCACCCCTCCACTTT
TRBJ1-4 . TRBV29-1 . CSVQGQPNEKLFF TGCAGCGTCCAAGGGCAGCCGAATGAAAAACTGTTTTTT
TRBJ2-3 . TRBV30 TRBD2 CAWGISGGAPDTQYF TGTGCCTGGGGCATTAGCGGGGGGGCGCCAGATACGCAGTATTTT
TRBJ2-7 . TRBV7-9 . CASSPERFGGEQYF TGTGCCAGCAGTCCAGAGCGGTTCGGAGGCGAGCAGTACTTC
TRBJ2-7 . TRBV4-2 . CASSQDRVGAGEQYF TGTGCCAGCAGCCAAGACCGAGTGGGGGCCGGCGAGCAGTACTTC
TRBJ1-2 . TRBV30 . CAYPEGGQGYTF TGTGCCTACCCCGAGGGGGGGCAGGGCTACACCTTC
TRBJ2-7 few TRBV27 . CASRGPISYEQYF TGTGCCAGCCGAGGACCAATATCCTACGAGCAGTACTTC
TRBJ2-3 . TRBV5-4 TRBD1 CASSKTGVITTDTQYF TGTGCCAGCAGCAAAACAGGGGTTATAACGACAGATACGCAGTATTTT
TRBJ2-5 . TRBV30 TRBD2 CAWTPGQRGKETQYF TGTGCCTGGACCCCTGGGCAGCGGGGGAAAGAGACCCAGTACTTC
TRBJ1-6 once TRBV6-1 . CASSDLYNSPLHF TGTGCCAGCAGTGATCTCTATAATTCACCCCTCCACTTT